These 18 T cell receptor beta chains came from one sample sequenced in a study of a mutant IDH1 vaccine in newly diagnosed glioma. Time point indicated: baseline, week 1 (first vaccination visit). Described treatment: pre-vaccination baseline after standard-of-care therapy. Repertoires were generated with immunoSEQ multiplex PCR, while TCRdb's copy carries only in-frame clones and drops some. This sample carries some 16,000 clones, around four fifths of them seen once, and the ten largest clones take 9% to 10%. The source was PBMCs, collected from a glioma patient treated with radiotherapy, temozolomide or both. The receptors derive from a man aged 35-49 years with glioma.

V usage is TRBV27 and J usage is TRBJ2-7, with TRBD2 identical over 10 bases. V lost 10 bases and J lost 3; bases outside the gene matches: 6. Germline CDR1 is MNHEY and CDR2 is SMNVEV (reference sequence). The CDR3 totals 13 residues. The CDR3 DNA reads TGTGCCACCGGGACTAGCGCAATCTACGAGCAGTACGTC. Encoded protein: CATGTSAIYEQYV.

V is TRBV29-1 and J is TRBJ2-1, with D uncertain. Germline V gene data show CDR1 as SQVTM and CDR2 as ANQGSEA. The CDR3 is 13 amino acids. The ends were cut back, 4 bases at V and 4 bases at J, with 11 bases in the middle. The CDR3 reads CSVGNGDYNEQFF. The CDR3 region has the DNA TGCAGCGTTGGGAACGGAGATTACAATGAGCAGTTCTTC.

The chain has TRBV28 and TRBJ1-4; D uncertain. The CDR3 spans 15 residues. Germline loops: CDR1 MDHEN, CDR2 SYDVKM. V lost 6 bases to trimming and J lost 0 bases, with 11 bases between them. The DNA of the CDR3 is TGTGCCAGCAGGACCGGGCCGCCAACTAATGAAAAACTGTTTTTT. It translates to CASRTGPPTNEKLFF.

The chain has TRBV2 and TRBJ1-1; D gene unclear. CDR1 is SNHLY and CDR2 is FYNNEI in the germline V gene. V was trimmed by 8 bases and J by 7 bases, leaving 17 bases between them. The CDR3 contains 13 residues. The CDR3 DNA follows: TGTGCCAGCCTCAGGACGGCAGCAGGTGAAGCTTTCTTT. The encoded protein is CASLRTAAGEAFF.

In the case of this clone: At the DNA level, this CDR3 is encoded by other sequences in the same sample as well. The CDR3 here is CASSAASGGFTEAFF. Here the CDR3 DNA reads TGTGCCAGCAGCGCCGCCTCGGGCGGGTTCACTGAAGCTTTCTTT. This rearrangement joins TRBV9 to TRBJ1-1; D call uncertain. Germline CDR1 reads SGDLS; CDR2 reads YYNGEE. With 3 bases removed from V and 4 bases from J, the gap between germline ends came to 16 bases. The CDR3 is 15 amino acids.

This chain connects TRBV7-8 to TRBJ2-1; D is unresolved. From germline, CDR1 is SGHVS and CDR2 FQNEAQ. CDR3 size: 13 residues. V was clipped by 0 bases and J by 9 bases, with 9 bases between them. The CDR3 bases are TGTGCCAGCAGCTTAGCGGAGAACCGTGAGCAGTTCTTC. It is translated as CASSLAENREQFF.

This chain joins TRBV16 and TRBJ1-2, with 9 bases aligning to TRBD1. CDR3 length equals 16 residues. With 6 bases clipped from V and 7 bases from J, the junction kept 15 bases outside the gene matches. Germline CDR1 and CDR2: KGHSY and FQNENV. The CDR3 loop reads CASSLVGGQGESGYTF. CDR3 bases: TGTGCCAGCAGTCTCGTGGGGGGACAGGGAGAGTCTGGCTACACCTTC.

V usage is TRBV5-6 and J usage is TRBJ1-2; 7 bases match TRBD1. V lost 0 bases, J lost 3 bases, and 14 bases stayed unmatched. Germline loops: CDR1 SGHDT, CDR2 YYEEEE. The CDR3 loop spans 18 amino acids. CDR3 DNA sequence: TGTGCCAGCAGCTTGGGGGTTGGCGCAGGGGGGAGGGACTATGGCTACACCTTC. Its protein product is CASSLGVGAGGRDYGYTF.

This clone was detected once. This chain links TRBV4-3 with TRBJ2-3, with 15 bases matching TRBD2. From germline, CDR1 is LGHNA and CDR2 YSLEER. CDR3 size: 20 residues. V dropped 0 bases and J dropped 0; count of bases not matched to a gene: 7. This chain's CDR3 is CASSQESGTSGRTSTDTQYF. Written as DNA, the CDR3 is TGCGCCAGCAGCCAAGAGTCCGGGACTAGCGGGAGGACAAGCACAGATACGCAGTATTTT.

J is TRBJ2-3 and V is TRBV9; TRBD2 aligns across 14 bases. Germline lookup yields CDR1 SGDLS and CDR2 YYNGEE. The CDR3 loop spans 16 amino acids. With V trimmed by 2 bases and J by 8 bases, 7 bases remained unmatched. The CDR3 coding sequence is TGTGCCAGCAGCGTCAGACTAGCGGGAGGGCCGGGTACGCAGTATTTT. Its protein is CASSVRLAGGPGTQYF.

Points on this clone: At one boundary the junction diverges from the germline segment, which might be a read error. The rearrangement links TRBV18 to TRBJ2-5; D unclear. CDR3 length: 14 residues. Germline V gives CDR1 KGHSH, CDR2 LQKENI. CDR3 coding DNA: TGTGCCAGCTCACCACCCTCACAGAAAGAGGCCCAGTACTTC. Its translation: CASSPPSQKEAQYF. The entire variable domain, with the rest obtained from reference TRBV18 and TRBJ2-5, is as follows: NAGVMQNPRHLVRRRGQEARLRCSPMKGHSHVYWYRQLPEEGLKFMVYLQKENIIDESGMPKERFSAEFPKEGPSILRIQQVVRGDSAAYFCASSPPSQKEAQYFGPGTRLLVL.

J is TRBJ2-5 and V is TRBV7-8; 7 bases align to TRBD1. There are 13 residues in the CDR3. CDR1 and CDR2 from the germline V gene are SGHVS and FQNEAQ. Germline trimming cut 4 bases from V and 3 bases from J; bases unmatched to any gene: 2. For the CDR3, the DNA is TGTGCCAGCAGCTGGGGGACAGAAGAGACCCAGTACTTC. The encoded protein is CASSWGTEETQYF.

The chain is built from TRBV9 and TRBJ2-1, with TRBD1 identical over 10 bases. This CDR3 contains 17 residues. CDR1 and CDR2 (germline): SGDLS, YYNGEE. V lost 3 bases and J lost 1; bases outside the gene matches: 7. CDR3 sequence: CASSANKDRGSYNEQFF. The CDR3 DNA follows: TGTGCCAGCAGCGCAAATAAGGACAGGGGGTCCTACAATGAGCAGTTCTTC.

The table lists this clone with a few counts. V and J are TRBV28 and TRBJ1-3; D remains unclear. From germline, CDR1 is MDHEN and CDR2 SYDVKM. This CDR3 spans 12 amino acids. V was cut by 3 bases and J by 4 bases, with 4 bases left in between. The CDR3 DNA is TGTGCCAGCAGTTTTCACGGAAACACCATATATTTT. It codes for CASSFHGNTIYF. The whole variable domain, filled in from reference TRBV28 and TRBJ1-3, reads DVKVTQSSRYLVKRTGEKVFLECVQDMDHENMFWYRQDPGLGLRLIYFSYDVKMKEKGDIPEGYSVSREKKERFSLILESASTNQTSMYLCASSFHGNTIYFGEGSWLTVV.

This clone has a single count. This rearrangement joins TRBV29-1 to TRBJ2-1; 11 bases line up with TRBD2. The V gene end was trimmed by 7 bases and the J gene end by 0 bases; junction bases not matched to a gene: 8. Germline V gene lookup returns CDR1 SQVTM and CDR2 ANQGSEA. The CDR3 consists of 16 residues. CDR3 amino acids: CSATGLAASSYNEQFF. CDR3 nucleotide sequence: TGCAGCGCAACGGGACTAGCGGCAAGCTCCTACAATGAGCAGTTCTTC.

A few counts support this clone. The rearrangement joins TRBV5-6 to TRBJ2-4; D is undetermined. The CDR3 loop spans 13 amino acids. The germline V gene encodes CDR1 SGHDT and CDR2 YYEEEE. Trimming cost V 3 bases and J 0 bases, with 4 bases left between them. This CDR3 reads CASSWAAKNIQYF. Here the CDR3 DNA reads TGTGCCAGCAGCTGGGCAGCCAAAAACATTCAGTACTTC.

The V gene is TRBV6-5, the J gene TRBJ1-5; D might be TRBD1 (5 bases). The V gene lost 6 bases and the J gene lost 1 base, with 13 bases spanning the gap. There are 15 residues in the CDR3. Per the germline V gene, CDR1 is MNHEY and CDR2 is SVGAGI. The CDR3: CASRPPGSSNQPQHF. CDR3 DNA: TGTGCCAGCAGGCCACCAGGGTCGAGCAATCAGCCCCAGCATTTT.

The CDR3, as DNA: TGCGCCAGCGGTTCAACCGGGACAGGGGGAGATGAAAAACTGTTTTTT. It codes for CASGSTGTGGDEKLFF. The J gene is TRBJ1-4, the V gene TRBV5-1; 11 bases map to TRBD1. CDR1 and CDR2 from the germline V gene are SGHRS and YFSETQ. Trimming took 7 bases from V and 6 from J; bases not matched to a gene: 11. The length of the CDR3 is 16 residues.